Below, one TCR beta chain is given with its context. The specificity of this receptor is unknown. Base quality data are lacking; no much larger clone is found one base away. V ends up 0 bases short and J 2 bases short, with an unmatched junction base count of 2. The CDR3 covers 15 residues, taking in both the cysteine and the phenylalanine. The only DNA kept is the CDR3, 45 bases in frame from the first base. In the germline V gene (reference sequence), CDR1 corresponds to PRHDT and CDR2 to FYEKMQ. TCRbeta CDR3 regions were amplified from genomic DNA using the immunoSEQ Assay, a bias-controlled multiplex PCR. In the source study's methods: The number of nucleated cells in each sample was estimated from the amplification of reference gene primers within the assay. To quantify the absolute abundance of each unique TCRbeta CDR3 rearrangement, sequence reads were collapsed and filtered. For each sample, productive Simpson clonality was calculated as the square root of Simpson's diversity index across productive rearrangements. What TCRdb holds here is the immuneACCESS table cut down to in-frame rearrangements. Part of the clones is not present; checked against another copy, under half of the missing clones reflect an unresolved V gene, and the others are unexplained. The D gene and trimming were derived from the DNA, and the V and J assignments and clone size from that table. The table for this sample lists 150,000 to 160,000 clones; 65% to 90% of them were counted only once. About 12% of the sample comes from the top ten.

In Seattle, one collaborating source enrolled patients while the infection was active and tracked those patients longitudinally over the course of disease. Each collaborating institution followed its own protocols to collect whole blood in K2EDTA tubes. For TCRbeta analysis, collaborators shipped samples in one of three forms: frozen whole blood, isolated PBMCs, or DNA extracted from either of those sample types. The entry originates in a study of blood T cell repertoires in COVID-19 (dated by TCRdb to the early 2020s). Background on the whole study: Samples from collaborators originated in the United States, Italy and Spain and spanned both the acute and convalescent phases of COVID-19. The material from the prospective study consisted of cDNA or gDNA derived from T cells, B-cell-depleted T cells, or PBMCs. Subjects who had been exposed to COVID-19, were actively infected with it, or had recovered from it provided the deeply sampled blood TCRbeta repertoires that made up the dataset. The repertoires were released in a freely available public database meant as a resource for research on the immune response to SARS-CoV-2. Samples were obtained from the ongoing ImmuneRACE study (first 160 participants) and from over 1,000 subjects provided by 6 global collaborators. The sample metadata nearly always contained a de-identified subject ID, COVID-19 status, age in years and sex. Where HLA class I and class II types were available, the types were taken from metadata supplied by the sample provider, not from assay-based typing. The paper's findings and limits, for the study overall: How much clinical and demographic metadata was included differed by source and by participant, and the metadata was provided uncurated.

The rearrangement combines TRBV13 with TRBJ1-2, with TRBD1 matching 8 junction bases. The clonotype was recovered from a woman aged 55-69 years with COVID-19, enrolled during active disease. The sequenced material came from peripheral blood. For the CDR3, the sequence is CASSLGAGGNYGYTF. The base sequence is TGTGCCAGCAGCTTAGGTGCAGGGGGCAACTATGGCTACACCTTC. Where the CDR3 stops, the reference TRBV13 and TRBJ1-2 genes take over; the full variable domain is AAGVIQSPRHLIKEKRETATLKCYPIPRHDTVYWYQQGPGQDPQFLISFYEKMQSDKGSIPDRFSAQQFSDYHSELNMSSLELGDSALYFCASSLGAGGNYGYTFGSGTRLTVV.